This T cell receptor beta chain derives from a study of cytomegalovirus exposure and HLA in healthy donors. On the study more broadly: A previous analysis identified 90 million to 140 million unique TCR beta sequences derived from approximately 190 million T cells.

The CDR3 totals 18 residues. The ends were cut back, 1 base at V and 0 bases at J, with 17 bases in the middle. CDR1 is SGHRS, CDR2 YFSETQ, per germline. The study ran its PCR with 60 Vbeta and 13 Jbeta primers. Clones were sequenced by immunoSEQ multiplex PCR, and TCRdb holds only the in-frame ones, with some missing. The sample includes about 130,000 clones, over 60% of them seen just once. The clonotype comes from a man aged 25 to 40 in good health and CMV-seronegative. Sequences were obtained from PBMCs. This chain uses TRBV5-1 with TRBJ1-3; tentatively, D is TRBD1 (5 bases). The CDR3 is CASSLLGQSSSSGNTIYF. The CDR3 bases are TGCGCCAGCAGCTTGTTGGGGCAATCTTCGAGCTCTGGAAACACCATATATTTT.